The present T cell receptor (beta chain) was sequenced within a study of T-cell memory formation after mild COVID-19. Whole-study findings and limits: CD4/CD8 balance held among clones contracting day 15 to 85, and later expanders leaned CD4+. Some clones that responded turned up in pre-infection memory, which suggests that cross-reactive memory joined in. A second wave of clones peaked on day 37, and their SARS-CoV-2 specificity went unconfirmed.

This clonotype has just a few counts. The antigen is unknown. The germline V gene has CDR1 ENHRY and CDR2 SYGVKD. The CDR3 contains 14 residues. V was trimmed by 10 bases and J by 4 bases, leaving 20 bases between them. 5'RACE primed at constant segments yielded TCR alpha and TCR beta cDNA libraries bearing sample barcodes and UMIs. Via MiXCR, TCRdb re-called the 5' RACE reads, giving one row per CDR3 protein. The sample lists 400,000 to 550,000 distinct CDR3 sequences, more than 20% occurring once. This receptor was identified in an adult woman who had mild COVID-19 (a few samples of this study predate the infection). Cell type and time point are not known. Specimen: PBMCs or a T cell subset sorted from them (not recorded which). The rearrangement links TRBV10-3 to TRBJ2-7; D gene unclear. The CDR3 region is CATLRGDGPYEQYF. CDR3 in DNA: TGTGCCACCCTGAGAGGAGACGGGCCTTACGAGCAGTACTTC.